A selection of T cell receptor beta chains follows, all from one sample in a study of response to subunit inactivated influenza vaccine. MiXCR, applied by TCRdb to the RT-PCR reads, yields one record per CDR3 protein. Counted here are 600,000 to 850,000 distinct CDR3 sequences, 12% to 15% occurring once; the ten biggest clones make up about 7.4%. The input for sequencing was PBMCs from blood, taken 14 to 15 days before vaccination. The receptors were gathered from a middle-aged man who received an inactivated influenza vaccine. Each CDR3 is given with its conserved first and last residue. The order of the fields is V gene, D gene, J gene, clone size, CDR3 DNA, CDR3 protein. The D gene is left open where the match is weak. Some rows mark clone size as missing; the rest say once, few, many or name a class of expanded clone.

>TRBV2|NA|TRBJ2-5|NA
TGTGCCAGCAGACGACTGGGGCAAGAGACCCAGTACTTC
CASRRLGQETQYF
>TRBV15|NA|TRBJ2-7|NA
TGTGCCTCGCATCCCGTTCAGGCCTACGAGCAGTACTTC
CASHPVQAYEQYF
>TRBV7-9|NA|TRBJ2-7|NA
TGTGCCAGCAGCTTTTCCGTGGCAGGGACCTACGAGCAGTACTTC
CASSFSVAGTYEQYF
>TRBV10-3|TRBD1|TRBJ2-7|few
TGTGCCATCAGTTCCGGGACAGGGTACGAGCAGTACTTC
CAISSGTGYEQYF
>TRBV6-2/TRBV6-3|NA|TRBJ2-5|many
TGTGCCAGCAGACTCGTATTGAGCGAGGGTGAGACCCAGTACTTC
CASRLVLSEGETQYF
>TRBV15|TRBD1|TRBJ1-2|few
TGTGCCACCTCCTTCGGGACAGATCACTATGGCTACACCTTC
CATSFGTDHYGYTF
>TRBV6-1|NA|TRBJ2-7|NA
TGTGCCAGCAGAACAGGACCACAGGGAAATGACGAGCAGTACTTC
CASRTGPQGNDEQYF
>TRBV5-1|TRBD1|TRBJ1-4|many
TGCGCCAGCAGCCAGACAGGGGGGGCGACTAATGAAAAACTGTTTTTT
CASSQTGGATNEKLFF
>TRBV24-1|TRBD1|TRBJ2-1|NA
TGTGCCACCAGTGATGGGGACAGGGTCAATGAGCAGTTCTTC
CATSDGDRVNEQFF
>TRBV7-9|TRBD2|TRBJ2-1|few
TGTGCCAGCAGCTCGTCTAGCGGGAGGAGTTACAATGAGCAGTTCTTC
CASSSSSGRSYNEQFF
>TRBV28|NA|TRBJ2-3|many
TGTGCCAGCAGTTTATTTGGGGGGCGCACAGATACGCAGTATTTT
CASSLFGGRTDTQYF
>TRBV6-1|TRBD1|TRBJ2-7|NA
TGTGCCAGCGGCCGGGACAGGGACTACGAGCAGTACTTC
CASGRDRDYEQYF
>TRBV6-1|NA|TRBJ1-2|many
TGTGCCAGCAGTAATCATGGGGGCGCGAACTATGGCTACACCTTC
CASSNHGGANYGYTF
>TRBV7-8|TRBD1|TRBJ2-6|few
TGTGCCAGCAGCAGAGGACAGGCCTCTGGGGCCAACGTCCTGACTTTC
CASSRGQASGANVLTF
>TRBV7-9|NA|TRBJ2-1|NA
TGTGCCAGCAGCTTAACGCGTCGTCGGGGAGGTAATGAGCAGTTCTTC
CASSLTRRRGGNEQFF
>TRBV7-8|NA|TRBJ2-3|once
TGTGCCAGCAGCTACATCATCCGGGACGTTTTACACACAGATACGCAGTATTTT
CASSYIIRDVLHTDTQYF
>TRBV7-7|NA|TRBJ2-3|few
TGTGCCAGCAGCTTGGGGCAACGGAACACAGATACGCAGTATTTT
CASSLGQRNTDTQYF
>TRBV7-9|NA|TRBJ1-5|many
TGTGCCAGCAGCTTAGCAGGGTCCAATCAGCCCCAGCATTTT
CASSLAGSNQPQHF
>TRBV7-8|NA|TRBJ1-1|NA
TGTGCCAGCAGCTTATTCGGACCAAGCGACACTGAAGCTTTCTTT
CASSLFGPSDTEAFF
>TRBV11-2|NA|TRBJ2-1|NA
TGTGCCAGCAGCTTAGAAGTACTAGCTAATGAGCAGTTCTTC
CASSLEVLANEQFF
>TRBV2|TRBD2|TRBJ2-1|NA
TGTGCCAGCAGATTCGCTAGCGGGAGAGGTTATGAGCAGTTCTTC
CASRFASGRGYEQFF
>TRBV28|NA|TRBJ2-1|many
TGTGCCAGCAGTTTTAAGGGGCTTAGCTCCTACAATGAGCAGTTCTTC
CASSFKGLSSYNEQFF
>TRBV6-1|NA|TRBJ1-4|few
TGTGCCAGCAGTCGGCGAGACAGGAATGAAAAACTGTTTTTT
CASSRRDRNEKLFF
>TRBV28|TRBD2|TRBJ2-1|NA
TGTGCCAGCAGTCCCGGGAGGGCCCACAATGAGCAGTTCTTC
CASSPGRAHNEQFF
>TRBV3-1|NA|TRBJ2-1|NA
TGTGCCAGCAGCGAGATCCCCGGGTCTCAAGCTAATGAGCAGTTCTTC
CASSEIPGSQANEQFF
>TRBV20-1|NA|TRBJ2-5|NA
TGCAGTGCCCGACCCCCAGGGAAAGAGACCCAGTACTTC
CSARPPGKETQYF
>TRBV7-2|NA|TRBJ1-4|NA
TGTGCCAGCAGCTACTGGGGCCGGGGGGAAGGCGATGAAAAACTGTTTTTT
CASSYWGRGEGDEKLFF
>TRBV7-9|TRBD2|TRBJ2-2|few
TGTGCCAGCAGCCCCGGACTAGCGGGGGGAACCGGGGAGCTGTTTTTT
CASSPGLAGGTGELFF
>TRBV5-1|NA|TRBJ2-5|NA
TGCGCCAGCAGCTTGAGGGCAGATCAAGAGACCCAGTACTTC
CASSLRADQETQYF
>TRBV20-1|NA|TRBJ1-6|few
TGCAGTGCTAGAGATGTGGTGTGGGGCTCAGGGAATTCACCCCTCCACTTT
CSARDVVWGSGNSPLHF
>TRBV20-1|TRBD1|TRBJ2-7|many
TGCAGTGCTAGACAGGGGGACGAGCAGTACTTC
CSARQGDEQYF
>TRBV12-3/TRBV12-4|TRBD1|TRBJ2-7|few
TGTGCCAGCAGTTTACGTGGGACAGGCTCCTACGAGCAGTACTTC
CASSLRGTGSYEQYF
>TRBV12-3/TRBV12-4|NA|TRBJ1-6|NA
TGTGCCAGCAGTTTAGTGACGGTAGGAAATTCACCCCTCCACTTT
CASSLVTVGNSPLHF
>TRBV7-2|NA|TRBJ2-3|NA
TGTGCCAGCAGCCTATTAGGAATAAGCACAGATACGCAGTATTTT
CASSLLGISTDTQYF
>TRBV12-3/TRBV12-4|TRBD2|TRBJ2-1|NA
TGTGCCAGCAGTTTATCGGTCCGGGAGGGATACAATGAGCAGTTCTTC
CASSLSVREGYNEQFF
>TRBV3-1|TRBD1|TRBJ1-2|NA
TGTGCCGGCAGTCCAACGACAGGGCGCTATGGCTACACCTTC
CAGSPTTGRYGYTF
>TRBV19|TRBD1|TRBJ2-7|once
TGTGCCAGTAGTTCCCGACAGGGTAGAGGGCCCTACGAGCAGTACTTC
CASSSRQGRGPYEQYF
>TRBV19|NA|TRBJ1-6|NA
TGTGCCACCGCGGGAGTTTATAATTCACCCCTCCACTTT
CATAGVYNSPLHF
>TRBV20-1|NA|TRBJ1-5|few
TGCAGTGCTAGTTGGGGGGAATATAGCAATCAGCCCCAGCATTTT
CSASWGEYSNQPQHF
>TRBV11-2|TRBD1|TRBJ2-7|many
TGTGCCAGCAGCTACGGACAGGGTAGCGAGCAGTACTTC
CASSYGQGSEQYF
>TRBV6-2/TRBV6-3|TRBD2|TRBJ2-1|NA
TGTGCCAGCAACAGCGGGGTGCTCTCCTACAATGAGCAGTTCTTC
CASNSGVLSYNEQFF
>TRBV20-1|TRBD2|TRBJ2-4|NA
TGCAGTGCAACCGGACTAGTTATCTTTAGGAACATTCAGTACTTC
CSATGLVIFRNIQYF
>TRBV3-1|NA|TRBJ2-2|few
TGTGCCAGCAGCCAAGGAGAACCCAACACCGGGGAGCTGTTTTTT
CASSQGEPNTGELFF